A single sample is the source of the 25 T cell receptor beta chains below, sequenced in a study of Graves' ophthalmopathy and Graves' hyperthyroidism. Amplification from RNA transcripts yielded the TCR beta CDR3 regions. Scientists carried out first-round RT-PCR using HTBI primers and then a second-round multiplex PCR. MiXCR was run by TCRdb on the multiplex PCR reads, yielding one entry per CDR3 protein. The repertoire consists of 500,000 to 700,000 distinct CDR3 sequences, with roughly 39% occurring once and the leading ten covering around 4.6%. The sample consisted of peripheral blood or thyroid tissue (not recorded which). Receptors were obtained from an adult man with Graves' hyperthyroidism.

This clonotype was observed at least ten times. This chain joins TRBV9 and TRBJ2-7; no clear D gene. The germline V gene encodes CDR1 SGDLS and CDR2 YYNGEE. The CDR3 extends over 14 amino acids. The V gene lost 2 bases and the J gene lost 2 bases, with 11 bases spanning the gap. The CDR3 coding sequence is TGTGCCAGCAGCGTTTCGGTGACTCCCTACGAGCAGTACTTC. It encodes CASSVSVTPYEQYF.

In its sample, this clonotype was seen many times. The rearrangement links TRBV12-3 or TRBV12-4 to TRBJ1-3; D not certain. This CDR3 comprises 13 residues. Trimming removed 1 base from V and 3 bases from J, with 4 bases in between. This chain's CDR3 is CASSLGVGNTIYF. CDR3 in DNA: TGTGCCAGCAGTTTAGGGGTTGGAAACACCATATATTTT.

The genes are TRBV7-9 and TRBJ1-1; D is perhaps TRBD1 (6 bases). The V gene's germline CDR1 is SEHNR and CDR2 FQNEAQ (reference sequence). Trimming cost V 9 bases and J 7 bases, with 18 bases left between them. The length of the CDR3 is 13 residues. The CDR3 loop reads CASSMGGFDEAFF. CDR3 nucleotides: TGTGCCAGTAGTATGGGGGGCTTTGATGAAGCTTTCTTT.

This clonotype was seen more than once but under ten times. V and J are TRBV9 and TRBJ2-7; D gene unclear. Germline V CDR1 and CDR2: SGDLS, YYNGEE. The V and J ends lost 4 bases and 2 bases respectively, with 16 bases between them. The CDR3 loop spans 15 amino acids. CDR3 sequence (DNA): TGTGCCAGCAGCCAAGGGCCGACAAAGACCTACGAGCAGTACTTC. It translates to CASSQGPTKTYEQYF.

This clonotype was recorded many times. This sequence joins TRBV4-1 and TRBJ2-7; 7 positions agree with TRBD2. Germline V gives CDR1 MGHRA, CDR2 YSYEKL. The CDR3 covers 15 residues. Trimming took 3 bases from V and 0 from J; bases not matched to a gene: 5. The CDR3 reads CASSQGLSSSYEQYF. The CDR3 DNA follows: TGCGCCAGCAGCCAGGGACTATCCAGCTCCTACGAGCAGTACTTC.

A remark on this clonotype: The CDR3 end shows no conserved phenylalanine or tryptophan, and so a read error is likely. Because the CDR3's place on the DNA is in doubt, the DNA is left out and the CDR3 is given as listed by TCRdb. The CDR3 sequence is CASSYRGRI. The gene calls are TRBV12-3 or TRBV12-4 and TRBJ1-4; the table's TRBD1 call for D was not verified on the DNA. The CDR3 contains 9 residues when both ends are counted.

This clonotype was picked up a small number of times. This rearrangement joins TRBV24-1 to TRBJ1-2; no clear D gene. Germline CDR1 KGHDR, CDR2 SFDVKD. V lost 4 bases and J 4 bases, leaving 9 bases between the germline ends. The CDR3 extends over 13 amino acids. CDR3 coding DNA: TGTGCCACCAGTGACGGGTACGGCTATGGCTACACCTTC. Translating it yields CATSDGYGYGYTF.

The chain uses TRBV6-1 and TRBJ1-5; D remains unclear. Germline V gives CDR1 MNHNS, CDR2 SASEGT. The CDR3 length is 13 residues. V lost 7 bases and J lost 2, with 9 bases in between. CDR3 in DNA: TGTGCCAGCACCTACTCGGGCAATCAGCCCCAGCATTTT. Protein: CASTYSGNQPQHF.

This clonotype was seen once. The rearrangement links TRBV7-2 to TRBJ2-2; TRBD2 matches at 10 bases. J gave up 8 bases and V 6 bases, and 12 bases lay outside the gene matches. The CDR3 runs 16 residues. Germline CDR1 is SGHTA and CDR2 is FQGNSA. In nucleotides, the CDR3 is TGTGCCAGCAGTCCCCCTCCTAGCGGGAGAAGGGGGGAGCTGTTTTTT. Translated: CASSPPPSGRRGELFF.

CDR3 in DNA: TGTGCCAGCAGTGAGGGGACACCAACTAATGAAAAACTGTTTTTT. It translates to CASSEGTPTNEKLFF. The chain employs TRBV12-3 or TRBV12-4 and TRBJ1-4, with D perhaps TRBD1 (6 bases). This CDR3 region has 15 residues. V lost 5 bases to trimming and J lost 0 bases, with 10 bases between them.

The CDR3 DNA sequence: TGTGCCAGCAGCCAATTCGGGGAGCTGGCGGGAAACTACGAGCAGTACTTC. Protein product: CASSQFGELAGNYEQYF. The chain is built from TRBV14 and TRBJ2-7, with a tentative D call TRBD2 (6 bases). CDR3 length: 17 amino acids. V was trimmed by 2 bases and J by 3 bases, leaving 20 bases between them. Germline CDR1 reads SGHDN; CDR2 reads FVKESK.

This sequence joins TRBV29-1 and TRBJ2-2; D remains ambiguous. The CDR3 has 12 amino acids. Germline CDR1 and CDR2: SQVTM and ANQGSEA. V was trimmed by 5 bases and J by 8 bases, leaving 12 bases between them. The CDR3 DNA is TGCAGCGTTAGGACCGGCGCGGGGGAGCTGTTTTTT. Protein sequence: CSVRTGAGELFF.

Regarding this clonotype: The junction does not match germline at one end; this may be a read error. This chain joins TRBV7-7 and TRBJ2-5; 9 nucleotides line up with TRBD1. The tail of the sequence fits TRBJ2-1 better, so the J call may be wrong. CDR3 length: 14 amino acids. From germline, CDR1 is SSHAT and CDR2 FNYEAQ (reference sequence). The CDR3 reads CASSTGGVMNEQFF. The DNA for the CDR3 is TGTGCTAGCAGTACAGGGGGCGTTATGAATGAGCAGTTCTTC.

The chain is built from TRBV7-9 and TRBJ2-5, with 11 bases fitting TRBD1. The junction had 9 bases not matched to a gene; V was cut back by 3 bases and J by 0 bases. The CDR3 has 18 amino acids. Germline CDR1 is SEHNR and CDR2 is FQNEAQ (reference sequence). In nucleotides, the CDR3 is TGTGCCAGCAGCTTCCGGGACAGGGGGGACTTCTACCAAGAGACCCAGTACTTC. It specifies CASSFRDRGDFYQETQYF.

This clonotype came up many times. At one boundary the junction diverges from the germline segment, which might be a read error. The V and J genes are TRBV2 and TRBJ1-6, with 9 bases lining up with TRBD1. This CDR3 comprises 14 residues. The germline V gene encodes CDR1 SNHLY and CDR2 FYNNEI. CDR3: CASRRDRDNSLLHF. DNA for the CDR3: TGTGCCAGTCGCAGGGACAGGGACAATTCACTCCTCCACTTT.

This chain connects TRBV9 to TRBJ1-5; a possible D gene is TRBD1 (5 bases). V was pared by 7 bases and J by 5 bases, with 19 bases between. Germline V lookup: CDR1 SGDLS, CDR2 YYNGEE. This CDR3 spans 15 amino acids. CDR3 residues: CASSAYGGEDQPQHF. The CDR3 DNA reads as TGTGCCAGCTCAGCATACGGGGGGGAGGATCAGCCCCAGCATTTT.

This chain uses TRBV4-1 with TRBJ1-2; the D is unclear. Trimming left V 1 base short and J 8 bases short, with 17 bases between. Germline V gene sequence: CDR1 MGHRA, CDR2 YSYEKL. CDR3 length: 15 residues. CDR3 residues: CASSQVNPTIQGYTF. In nucleotides, the CDR3 is TGCGCCAGCAGCCAAGTAAACCCCACGATACAAGGCTACACCTTC.

This clonotype was detected only a few times. This may arise from a read error, as a much more abundant clone is one base away. The V gene is TRBV7-2, the J gene TRBJ1-1; tentatively, D is TRBD1 (6 bases). The CDR3 runs to 15 residues. Germline V gives CDR1 SGHTA, CDR2 FQGNSA. DNA for the CDR3: TGTGCCAGCAGCTGGGGACAAGGGCCCGGCACTGGAGCTTTCTTT. The encoded protein is CASSWGQGPGTGAFF. Full variable domain (missing parts from reference TRBV7-2 and TRBJ1-1): GAGVSQSPSNKVTEKGKDVELRCDPISGHTALYWYRQSLGQGLEFLIYFQGNSAPDKSGLPSDRFSAERTGGSVSTLTIQRTQQEDSAVYLCASSWGQGPGTGAFFGQGTRLTVV.

This clonotype was detected once. The genes are TRBV14 and TRBJ2-2, with D unresolved. From germline, CDR1 is SGHDN and CDR2 FVKESK. The CDR3 covers 18 residues. Trimming cost V 0 bases and J 0 bases, with 14 bases left between them. In nucleotides, the CDR3 is TGTGCCAGCAGCCAAGACCTTCCAGGCATCGCGAACACCGGGGAGCTGTTTTTT. Its translation is CASSQDLPGIANTGELFF.

At least ten counts were recorded for this clonotype. The V and J genes are TRBV12-3 or TRBV12-4 and TRBJ2-7; 7 nucleotides align to TRBD2. The V segment lost 3 bases and the J segment 3 bases; nucleotides outside the gene matches: 11. This CDR3 has 16 residues. The CDR3 DNA follows: TGTGCCAGCAGTTTGAGGGCTGCGGGAGTGGACTACGAGCAGTACTTC. Translating it yields CASSLRAAGVDYEQYF.

This clonotype was recorded only once. Given a much more abundant clone one base away, this may be a read error. This likely comes from a read error, as the CDR3 has no conserved phenylalanine or tryptophan at its end. CDR3 protein: CASSSPVSPQTQYL. The CDR3, as DNA: TGTGCCAGCAGCTCCCCAGTGAGCCCGCAGACCCAGTACCTC. The rearrangement links TRBV7-2 to TRBJ2-5; D ambiguous. Germline V lookup: CDR1 SGHTA, CDR2 FQGNSA. Between the trimmed V and J ends, which lost 4 bases and 6 bases, there was a span of 15 bases. The CDR3 extends over 14 amino acids.

At least ten counts were recorded for this clonotype. The chain is built from TRBV7-2 and TRBJ1-2; 9 positions match TRBD1. This CDR3 spans 15 amino acids. Germline CDR1 reads SGHTA; CDR2 reads FQGNSA. Losses at the gene ends were 5 bases for V and 8 bases for J; bases not matched to a gene: 12. This CDR3 is CASSVSGTGTEGYTF. DNA of the CDR3: TGTGCCAGCAGCGTCTCCGGGACAGGGACGGAGGGCTACACCTTC. Full variable domain (remainder filled in from reference TRBV7-2 and TRBJ1-2): GAGVSQSPSNKVTEKGKDVELRCDPISGHTALYWYRQSLGQGLEFLIYFQGNSAPDKSGLPSDRFSAERTGGSVSTLTIQRTQQEDSAVYLCASSVSGTGTEGYTFGSGTRLTVV.

The chain joins TRBV12-3 or TRBV12-4 to TRBJ1-3, with D possibly being TRBD1 (5 bases). With 2 bases removed from V and 1 base from J, the gap between germline ends came to 6 bases. The CDR3 is 14 residues long. The CDR3 nucleotides read TGTGCCAGCAGTTTAAAGGGGTCTGGAAACACCATATATTTT. It yields the protein CASSLKGSGNTIYF.

Ten or more counts support this clonotype. The gene calls are TRBV6-1 and TRBJ2-7, with TRBD1 as a possible D gene (6 bases). This CDR3 has 13 residues. Germline assignment: CDR1 MNHNS and CDR2 SASEGT. The V end lost 1 base, the J end lost 2 bases, and 6 bases lay between the germline ends. The CDR3 nucleotides read TGTGCCAGCAGTGAAGGGACAGCCTACGAGCAGTACTTC. It codes for CASSEGTAYEQYF.

This clonotype was seen ten or more times. CDR3 bases: TGTGCCAGCAGACCCGAGGCTAGCACAGATACGCAGTATTTT. It specifies CASRPEASTDTQYF. V usage is TRBV2 and J usage is TRBJ2-3; D gene unclear. Germline CDR1 and CDR2: SNHLY and FYNNEI. Trimming removed 6 bases at V and 0 bases at J, with 10 bases between. The CDR3 extends over 14 amino acids.